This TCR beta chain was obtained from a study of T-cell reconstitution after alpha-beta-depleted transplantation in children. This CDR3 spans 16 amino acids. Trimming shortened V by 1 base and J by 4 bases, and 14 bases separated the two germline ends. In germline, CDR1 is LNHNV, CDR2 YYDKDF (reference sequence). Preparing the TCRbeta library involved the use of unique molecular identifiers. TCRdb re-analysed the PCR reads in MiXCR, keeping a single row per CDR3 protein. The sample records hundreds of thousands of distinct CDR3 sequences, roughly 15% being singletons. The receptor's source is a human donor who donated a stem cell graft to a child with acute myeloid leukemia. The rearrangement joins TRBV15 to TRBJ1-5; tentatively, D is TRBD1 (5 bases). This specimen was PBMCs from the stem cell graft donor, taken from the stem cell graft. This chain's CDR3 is CATSRAGAEINQPQHF. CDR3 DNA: TGTGCCACCAGCAGAGCTGGGGCCGAAATAAATCAGCCCCAGCATTTT. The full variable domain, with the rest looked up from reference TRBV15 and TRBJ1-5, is DAMVIQNPRYQVTQFGKPVTLSCSQTLNHNVMYWYQQKSSQAPKLLFHYYDKDFNNEADTPDNFQSRRPNTSFCFLDIRSPGLGDTAMYLCATSRAGAEINQPQHFGDGTRLSIL.